These 29 T cell receptor beta chains originate from one sample sequenced in a study of blood T cell repertoires in COVID-19. Sequencing used immunoSEQ multiplex PCR; TCRdb keeps in-frame clones, though not all of them. The sample shows tens of thousands of clones, under 95% of them seen only once. Sequencing was performed on peripheral blood. These receptors were obtained from a man aged 45-60 years with acute or convalescent COVID-19.

The table lists this clone with a count of one. The chain carries TRBV10-1 and TRBJ2-5; TRBD1 might be the D (5 bases). With 4 bases removed from V and 6 bases from J, the gap between germline ends came to 15 bases. The CDR3 is 14 amino acids. Germline V gene lookup returns CDR1 WNHNN and CDR2 SYGVQD (reference sequence). CDR3 nucleotide sequence: TGCGCCAGCAGTGGACAGAGGTACTTCAAGACCCAGTACTTC. Amino acid sequence: CASSGQRYFKTQYF.

The chain employs TRBV6-1 and TRBJ1-1; maybe TRBD1 (6 bases). CDR3 length: 13 amino acids. The V gene's germline CDR1 is MNHNS and CDR2 SASEGT. Trimming cost V 2 bases and J 4 bases, with 8 bases left between them. CDR3 coding DNA: TGTGCCAGCAGTGAACAGGGGTCCACTGAAGCTTTCTTT. It yields the protein CASSEQGSTEAFF.

V gene TRBV18 combines with J gene TRBJ1-2; possible D gene TRBD1, 5 bases. V was shortened by 3 bases and J by 4 bases, with 9 bases between the two germline ends. The CDR3 has 13 amino acids. Per germline, CDR1 KGHSH and CDR2 LQKENI. The CDR3 DNA is TGTGCCAGCTCACCCACTGACAGCTATGGCTACACCTTC. It specifies CASSPTDSYGYTF.

The genes are TRBV5-5 and TRBJ1-4; TRBD1 matches 7 bases. The V gene's germline CDR1 is SGHKS and CDR2 YYEKEE (reference sequence). V shed 1 base and J 2 bases; nucleotides not matched to a gene: 5. The CDR3 loop spans 16 amino acids. The CDR3 loop reads CASSLWTGQTNEKLFF. CDR3 in DNA: TGTGCCAGCAGCTTGTGGACGGGACAGACTAATGAAAAACTGTTTTTT.

J is TRBJ1-6 and V is TRBV2; no firm D call. The ends were cut back, 3 bases at V and 6 bases at J, with 9 bases in the middle. The CDR3 sequence is 14 residues long. The germline V gene encodes CDR1 SNHLY and CDR2 FYNNEI. DNA for the CDR3: TGTGCCAGCAGTGAGGCCAGGTTTAATTCACCCCTCCACTTT. Amino acids: CASSEARFNSPLHF. Supplemented by reference TRBV2 and TRBJ1-6, the full variable domain reads EPEVTQTPSHQVTQMGQEVILRCVPISNHLYFYWYRQILGQKVEFLVSFYNNEISEKSEIFDDQFSVERPDGSNFTLKIRSTKLEDSAMYFCASSEARFNSPLHFGNGTRLTVT.

The chain links TRBV9 to TRBJ2-7, with 7 positions matching TRBD2. Germline V CDR1 and CDR2: SGDLS, YYNGEE. The junction had 2 bases not matched to a gene; V was cut back by 0 bases and J by 2 bases. The CDR3 is 14 residues long. CDR3 sequence reads: CASSVGGSPYEQYF. The CDR3 DNA sequence: TGTGCCAGCAGCGTAGGCGGGAGCCCCTACGAGCAGTACTTC.

The genes are TRBV9 and TRBJ2-5; 8 bases are shared with TRBD2. CDR1 is SGDLS and CDR2 is YYNGEE in the germline V gene. This CDR3 comprises 16 residues. After removal of 3 bases from V and 0 bases from J, the junction contained 7 bases not matched to a gene. The CDR3 nucleotides are TGTGCCAGCAGCGGGAGACTAGCGAGCCACCAAGAGACCCAGTACTTC. Translated: CASSGRLASHQETQYF.

This chain joins TRBV28 and TRBJ2-2; D gene ambiguous. Trimming shortened V by 8 bases and J by 5 bases, and 9 bases separated the two germline ends. The CDR3 extends over 12 amino acids. Germline assignment: CDR1 MDHEN and CDR2 SYDVKM. CDR3 protein: CASRLQTGELFF. In DNA form, the CDR3 reads TGTGCCAGCCGTCTGCAGACCGGGGAGCTGTTTTTT.

The rearrangement joins TRBV5-1 to TRBJ1-1, with a tentative D call TRBD1 (6 bases). Trimming removed 4 bases at V and 3 bases at J, with 10 bases between. The CDR3 consists of 13 residues. Germline values: CDR1 SGHRS, CDR2 YFSETQ. The CDR3 DNA follows: TGCGCCAGCAGCCGGCAGGGGTACACTGAAGCTTTCTTT. Its translation is CASSRQGYTEAFF.

The V and J genes are TRBV30 and TRBJ1-5; 7 bases agree with TRBD1. V was pared by 1 base and J by 11 bases, with 8 bases of the junction left unmatched. This CDR3 has 13 amino acids. CDR1 GTSNPN and CDR2 SVGIG come from the germline V gene (reference sequence). In DNA form, the CDR3 reads TGTGCCTGGAGTGCGGGACAGTCAGGGGCCCAGCATTTT. This translates into CAWSAGQSGAQHF.

The chain joins TRBV4-2 to TRBJ1-5; perhaps TRBD1 as D (6 bases). Trimming left V 0 bases short and J 4 bases short, with 13 bases between. The CDR3 totals 16 residues. Per germline, CDR1 LGHNA and CDR2 YNFKEQ. This CDR3 is CASSQEAGVRNQPQHF. The CDR3, as DNA: TGTGCCAGCAGCCAAGAAGCAGGGGTACGGAATCAGCCCCAGCATTTT.

The V call is TRBV30, the J call TRBJ1-2; 7 nucleotides match TRBD1. The CDR3 has 15 residues. V lost 1 base to trimming and J lost 1 base; unmatched junction nucleotides: 6. Germline V gives CDR1 GTSNPN, CDR2 SVGIG (reference sequence). Written as DNA, the CDR3 is TGTGCCTGGAGTGCAGAGGGGGCTAATAACTATGGCTACACCTTC. Translated, it gives CAWSAEGANNYGYTF.

The chain has TRBV9 and TRBJ2-3, with 7 positions matching TRBD2. Trimming at V came to 0 bases and at J to 3 bases, leaving 4 bases not matched to a gene. The CDR3 contains 15 residues. CDR1 is SGDLS, CDR2 YYNGEE, per germline. CDR3 region: CASSVGGGFTDTQYF. CDR3 DNA sequence: TGTGCCAGCAGCGTAGGCGGGGGTTTTACAGATACGCAGTATTTT.

The CDR3, as DNA: TGTGCCAGCAGCTTGTTCGATAATTCACCCCTCCACTTT. It encodes CASSLFDNSPLHF. V and J are TRBV5-4 and TRBJ1-6; D is undetermined. Between the trimmed V and J ends, which lost 1 base and 5 bases, there was a span of 4 bases. Germline CDR1 is SGHNT and CDR2 is YYREEE (reference sequence). CDR3 length: 13 amino acids.

This clone came up once. The chain recombines TRBV28 with TRBJ2-1; weak D call: TRBD1 (5 bases). V lost 6 bases, J lost 3 bases, and 12 bases lay in between. CDR1 and CDR2 (germline): MDHEN, SYDVKM. This CDR3 has 14 amino acids. CDR3 sequence (DNA): TGTGCCAGCAGGGTGACAGAGATCTACAATGAGCAGTTCTTC. Encoded protein: CASRVTEIYNEQFF.

V gene TRBV9 combines with J gene TRBJ2-1; 8 bases align to TRBD2. The germline gives CDR1 SGDLS, CDR2 YYNGEE. The V segment lost 0 bases and the J segment 4 bases; nucleotides outside the gene matches: 6. The CDR3 runs 16 residues. This CDR3 is CASSVEASGFYNEQFF. The CDR3 bases are TGTGCCAGCAGCGTAGAGGCTAGCGGGTTTTACAATGAGCAGTTCTTC.

The chain combines TRBV6-1 with TRBJ1-2, with a weak D call TRBD1 (5 bases). The V gene's germline CDR1 is MNHNS and CDR2 SASEGT. V gave up 2 bases and J gave up 8 bases, with 9 bases separating them. This CDR3 spans 12 amino acids. The CDR3 protein is CASSERGFGYTF. CDR3 in DNA: TGTGCCAGCAGTGAAAGGGGCTTCGGCTACACCTTC.

This chain joins TRBV30 and TRBJ1-1; 11 bases align to TRBD1. Germline CDR1 reads GTSNPN; CDR2 reads SVGIG (reference sequence). The junction had 3 bases not matched to a gene; V was cut back by 2 bases and J by 4 bases. The length of the CDR3 is 14 residues. The CDR3 spells CAWSSGTGGTEAFF. Here the CDR3 DNA reads TGTGCCTGGAGTTCCGGGACAGGGGGCACTGAAGCTTTCTTT.

CDR3 in DNA: TGTGCCAGCAGTTACTCAGGTGGGGGGGCTGTTGACAATGAGCAGTTCTTC. Its protein product is CASSYSGGGAVDNEQFF. The rearrangement joins TRBV6-2 or TRBV6-3 to TRBJ2-1; the D gene is possibly TRBD2 (7 bases). The V end was cut by 0 bases, the J end by 5 bases, with 17 bases between. There are 17 residues in the CDR3. The V gene's germline CDR1 is MNHEY and CDR2 SVGEGT.

This chain links TRBV15 with TRBJ1-1; 8 bases match TRBD1. CDR1 is LNHNV and CDR2 is YYDKDF in the germline V gene (reference sequence). This CDR3 is built from 14 residues. V lost 4 bases and J lost 5; bases outside the gene matches: 6. The CDR3 loop is CATSKGQGETEAFF. CDR3 sequence (DNA): TGTGCCACCAGCAAAGGACAGGGAGAGACTGAAGCTTTCTTT.

This chain connects TRBV9 to TRBJ1-5, with 10 bases identical to TRBD1. Germline V CDR1 and CDR2: SGDLS, YYNGEE. V lost 4 bases, J lost 4 bases, and 2 bases stayed unmatched. The CDR3 runs to 14 residues. DNA of the CDR3: TGTGCCAGCAGCCGGACAGGGGGAAATCAGCCCCAGCATTTT. Protein: CASSRTGGNQPQHF.

The J gene is TRBJ2-1, the V gene TRBV7-2; TRBD2 matches 8 bases. Germline V lookup: CDR1 SGHTA, CDR2 FQGNSA. CDR3 length: 16 residues. V was clipped by 1 base and J by 5 bases; unmatched bases: 7. The CDR3 loop is CASSLVGVAGHNEQFF. The CDR3 nucleotides read TGTGCCAGCAGCTTAGTAGGAGTAGCGGGGCACAATGAGCAGTTCTTC.

This chain uses TRBV6-6 with TRBJ2-6; the D gene is possibly TRBD1 (5 bases). Trimming shortened V by 6 bases and J by 10 bases, and 13 bases separated the two germline ends. In germline, CDR1 is MNHNY, CDR2 SVGAGI (reference sequence). The CDR3 consists of 13 residues. The CDR3 sequence is CASSQGEWNVLTF. CDR3 nucleotide sequence: TGTGCCAGCAGCCAGGGTGAATGGAACGTCCTGACTTTC.

This clone was counted once. The CDR3 protein is CASSRGTSGTKSSYNEQFF. The CDR3 DNA is TGTGCCAGTAGTCGTGGGACTAGCGGGACGAAGAGCTCCTACAATGAGCAGTTCTTC. The chain is built from TRBV19 and TRBJ2-1, with 13 bases identical to TRBD2. Germline V gene lookup returns CDR1 LNHDA and CDR2 SQIVND (reference sequence). This CDR3 is 19 amino acids long. J lost 0 bases, V lost 5 bases, and 10 bases had no gene match.

This chain links TRBV7-2 with TRBJ2-5, with 10 nucleotides matching TRBD2. This CDR3 is built from 17 residues. CDR1 and CDR2 (germline): SGHTA, FQGNSA. Trimming took 2 bases from V and 7 from J; bases not matched to a gene: 13. The CDR3 loop is CASSLFGSGGAIVTQYF. The CDR3 nucleotides are TGTGCCAGCAGCTTATTCGGGAGCGGGGGGGCCATTGTGACCCAGTACTTC.

The J gene is TRBJ2-2, the V gene TRBV19; D is ambiguous. The germline V and J ends were trimmed by 2 bases and 3 bases, with 7 bases remaining between them. Per the germline V gene, CDR1 is LNHDA and CDR2 is SQIVND (reference sequence). This CDR3 region has 14 residues. In DNA, the CDR3 is TGTGCCAGTAGTATAATGGCGGACACCGGGGAGCTGTTTTTT. Protein product: CASSIMADTGELFF.

V gene TRBV4-1 combines with J gene TRBJ1-2; D is ambiguous. CDR1 is MGHRA and CDR2 is YSYEKL in the germline V gene. The CDR3 has 15 residues. The ends were cut back, 0 bases at V and 0 bases at J, with 8 bases in the middle. The CDR3 loop reads CASSQDVRSNYGYTF. The CDR3 coding sequence is TGCGCCAGCAGCCAAGATGTCAGGTCTAACTATGGCTACACCTTC.

The chain has TRBV27 and TRBJ1-6; weak D call: TRBD1 (5 bases). The CDR3 runs to 16 residues. Germline V gene lookup returns CDR1 MNHEY and CDR2 SMNVEV (reference sequence). Trimming took off 3 bases at V and 9 bases at J, with 18 bases between the two ends. The CDR3 reads CASSFDMGGGSSPLHF. CDR3 in DNA: TGTGCCAGCAGTTTCGATATGGGGGGAGGGTCTTCACCCCTCCACTTT.

V and J are TRBV10-3 and TRBJ2-7; 12 bases map to TRBD2. The CDR3 length is 17 residues. From germline, CDR1 is ENHRY and CDR2 SYGVKD. J lost 3 bases, V lost 4 bases, and 10 bases had no gene match. DNA of the CDR3: TGTGCCATCAGTGGGGGGAGACTAGCGGGAGCTCGCTACGAGCAGTACTTC. It translates to CAISGGRLAGARYEQYF.